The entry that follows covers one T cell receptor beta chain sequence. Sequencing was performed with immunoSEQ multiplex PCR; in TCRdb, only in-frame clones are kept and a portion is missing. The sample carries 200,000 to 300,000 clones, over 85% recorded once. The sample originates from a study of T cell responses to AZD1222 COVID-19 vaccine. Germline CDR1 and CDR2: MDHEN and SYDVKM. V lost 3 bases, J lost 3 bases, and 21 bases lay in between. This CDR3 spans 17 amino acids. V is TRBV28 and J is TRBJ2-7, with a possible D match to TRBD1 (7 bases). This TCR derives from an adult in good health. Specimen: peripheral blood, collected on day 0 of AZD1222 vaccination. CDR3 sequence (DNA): TGTGCCAGCAGTTTCCATATGGTGGAGGGGGCAGGCTACGAGCAGTACTTC. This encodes CASSFHMVEGAGYEQYF.